This T cell receptor beta chain was sequenced for a study of T cell responses to AZD1222 COVID-19 vaccine. The assay was immunoSEQ multiplex PCR, and TCRdb's table has in-frame clones only and misses some. The sample has 80,000 to 100,000 clones, around 87% seen once; the top ten hold roughly 2.7%. A word on this clone: The antigen remains unidentified.

Looked up from germline, CDR1 is SGHRS and CDR2 is YFSETQ. Deletions cut 0 bases from V and 2 bases from J, with 5 bases between. This CDR3 is 13 amino acids long. Broader study findings: Distributed over spike, vaccine-associated CD4 TCRs predominated at 160-218 and 743-854.

The material was peripheral blood, obtained 28 days after the second AZD1222 dose. J is TRBJ1-1 and V is TRBV5-1, with unresolved D. The TCR comes from an adult who received the AZD1222 COVID-19 vaccine. The CDR3 region is CASSLDYNTEAFF. CDR3 bases: TGCGCCAGCAGCTTGGACTATAACACTGAAGCTTTCTTT.